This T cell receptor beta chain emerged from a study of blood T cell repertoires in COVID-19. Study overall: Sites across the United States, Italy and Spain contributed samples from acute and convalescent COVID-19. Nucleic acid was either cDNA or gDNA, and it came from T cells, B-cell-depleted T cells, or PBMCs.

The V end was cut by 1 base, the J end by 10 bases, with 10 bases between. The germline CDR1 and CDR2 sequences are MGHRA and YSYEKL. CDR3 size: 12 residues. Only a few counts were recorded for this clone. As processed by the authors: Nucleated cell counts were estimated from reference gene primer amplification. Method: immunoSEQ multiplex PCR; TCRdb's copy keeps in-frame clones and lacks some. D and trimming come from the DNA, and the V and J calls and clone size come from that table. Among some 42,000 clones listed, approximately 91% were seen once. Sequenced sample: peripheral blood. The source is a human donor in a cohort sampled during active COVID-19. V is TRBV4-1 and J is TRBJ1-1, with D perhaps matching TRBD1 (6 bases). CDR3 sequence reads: CASSQGADRAFF. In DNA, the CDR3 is TGCGCCAGCAGCCAAGGGGCGGACAGAGCTTTCTTT.